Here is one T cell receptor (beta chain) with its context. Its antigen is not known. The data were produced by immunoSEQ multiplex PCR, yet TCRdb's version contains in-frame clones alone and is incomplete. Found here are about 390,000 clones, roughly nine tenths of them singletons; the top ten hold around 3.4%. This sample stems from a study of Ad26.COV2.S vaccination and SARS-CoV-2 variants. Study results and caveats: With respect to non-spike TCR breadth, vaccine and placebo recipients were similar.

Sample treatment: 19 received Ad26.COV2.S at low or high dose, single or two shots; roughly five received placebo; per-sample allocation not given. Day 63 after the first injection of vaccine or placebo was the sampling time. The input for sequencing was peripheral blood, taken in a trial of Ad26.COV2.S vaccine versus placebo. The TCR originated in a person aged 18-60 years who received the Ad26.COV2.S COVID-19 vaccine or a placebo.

CDR3 DNA: TGTGCCAGTAGTAGCCCCCCTGGGGCCAACGTCCTGACTTTC. The encoded protein is CASSSPPGANVLTF. This chain uses TRBV19 with TRBJ2-6; D gene ambiguous. Germline V lookup: CDR1 LNHDA, CDR2 SQIVND (reference sequence). The CDR3 contains 14 residues. Trimming took 4 bases from V and 2 from J, leaving 6 bases between them.